This T cell receptor (beta chain) stems from a study of OX40 agonist ivuxolimab in advanced cancers. This table comes from immunoSEQ multiplex PCR, and its TCRdb copy is limited to in-frame clones, with some not included. The sample shows 67,000 or so clones, around four fifths of them seen only once. This clonotype was sampled from an adult with an advanced solid tumor such as melanoma, head and neck, liver or kidney cancer. This material consisted of CD4+ or CD8+ T cells sorted from blood, taken in a trial of the OX40 agonist ivuxolimab.

CDR3 protein: CASRRDGDYEQYF. The CDR3 DNA reads as TGTGCCAGCAGGAGGGATGGGGATTACGAGCAGTACTTC. The chain uses TRBV27 and TRBJ2-7; a possible D gene is TRBD2 (5 bases). CDR3 length: 13 residues. V was shortened by 6 bases and J by 4 bases, with 13 bases between the two germline ends. The germline V gene encodes CDR1 MNHEY and CDR2 SMNVEV (reference sequence).